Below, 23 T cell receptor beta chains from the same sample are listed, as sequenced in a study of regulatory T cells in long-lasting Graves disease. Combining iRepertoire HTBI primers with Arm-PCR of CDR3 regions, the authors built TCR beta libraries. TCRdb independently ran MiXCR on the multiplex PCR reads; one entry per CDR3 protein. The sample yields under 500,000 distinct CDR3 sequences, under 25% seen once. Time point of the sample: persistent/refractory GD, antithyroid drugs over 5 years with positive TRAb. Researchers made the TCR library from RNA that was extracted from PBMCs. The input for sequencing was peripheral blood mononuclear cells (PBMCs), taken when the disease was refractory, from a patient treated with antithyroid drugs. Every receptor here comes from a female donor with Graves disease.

The chain's CDR3 is CASSVGGGIGNTIYF. In DNA form, the CDR3 reads TGTGCCAGCAGCGTAGGAGGGGGCATTGGAAACACCATATATTTT. V is TRBV9 and J is TRBJ1-3; TRBD1 agrees at 7 bases. In germline, CDR1 is SGDLS, CDR2 YYNGEE. Trimming removed 0 bases from V and 3 bases from J; junction bases left unmatched: 3. The CDR3 has 15 residues.

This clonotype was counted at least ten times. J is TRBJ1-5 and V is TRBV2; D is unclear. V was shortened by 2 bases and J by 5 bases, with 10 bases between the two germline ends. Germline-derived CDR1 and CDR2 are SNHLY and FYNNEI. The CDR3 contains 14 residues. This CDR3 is CASSESGNHQPQHF. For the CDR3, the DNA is TGTGCCAGCAGTGAATCGGGCAATCATCAGCCCCAGCATTTT.

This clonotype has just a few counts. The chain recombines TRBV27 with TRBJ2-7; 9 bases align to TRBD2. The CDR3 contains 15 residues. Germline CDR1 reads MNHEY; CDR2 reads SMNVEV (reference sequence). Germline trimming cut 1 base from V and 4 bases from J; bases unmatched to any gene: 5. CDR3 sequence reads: CASSLYSGSRYEQYF. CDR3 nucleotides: TGTGCCAGCAGTTTATATAGCGGGAGTAGATACGAGCAGTACTTC.

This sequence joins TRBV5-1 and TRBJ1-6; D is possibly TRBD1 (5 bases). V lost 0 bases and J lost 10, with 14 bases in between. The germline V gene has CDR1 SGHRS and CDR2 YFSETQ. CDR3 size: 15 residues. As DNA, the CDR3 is TGCGCCAGCAGCTTGGTGGCGGGGGTAGGATCACCCCTCCACTTT. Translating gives CASSLVAGVGSPLHF. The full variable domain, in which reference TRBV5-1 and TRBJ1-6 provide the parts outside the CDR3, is KAGVTQTPRYLIKTRGQQVTLSCSPISGHRSVSWYQQTPGQGLQFLFEYFSETQRNKGNFPGRFSGRQFSNSRSEMNVSTLELGDSALYLCASSLVAGVGSPLHFGNGTRLTVT.

CDR3 protein: CASSLFSGRWETQYF. The CDR3 DNA sequence: TGTGCCAGCAGCTTATTTAGCGGGAGGTGGGAGACCCAGTACTTC. This chain connects TRBV7-3 to TRBJ2-5, with 10 nucleotides matching TRBD2. The CDR3 is made up of 15 amino acids. Germline CDR1 and CDR2: SGHTA and FQGTGA. The junction had 5 bases not matched to a gene; V was cut back by 2 bases and J by 5 bases.

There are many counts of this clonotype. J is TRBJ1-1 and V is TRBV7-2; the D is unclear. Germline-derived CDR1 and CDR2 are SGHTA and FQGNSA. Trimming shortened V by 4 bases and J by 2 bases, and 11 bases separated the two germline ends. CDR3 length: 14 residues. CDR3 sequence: CASSSLGYNTEAFF. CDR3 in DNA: TGTGCCAGCAGCTCCCTTGGCTACAACACTGAAGCTTTCTTT.

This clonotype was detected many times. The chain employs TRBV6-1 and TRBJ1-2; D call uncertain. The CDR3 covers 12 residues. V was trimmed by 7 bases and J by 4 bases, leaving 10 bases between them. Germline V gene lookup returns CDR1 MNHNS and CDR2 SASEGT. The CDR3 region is CASTGGVYGYTF. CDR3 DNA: TGTGCCAGCACCGGCGGCGTCTATGGCTACACCTTC.

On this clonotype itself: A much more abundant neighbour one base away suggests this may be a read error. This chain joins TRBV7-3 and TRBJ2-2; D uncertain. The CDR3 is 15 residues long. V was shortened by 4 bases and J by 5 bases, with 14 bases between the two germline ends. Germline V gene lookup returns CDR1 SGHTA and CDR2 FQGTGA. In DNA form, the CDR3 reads TGTGCCAGCAGCTCCTCTGGGGTCAGAACCGGGGAGCTGTTTTTT. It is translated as CASSSSGVRTGELFF.

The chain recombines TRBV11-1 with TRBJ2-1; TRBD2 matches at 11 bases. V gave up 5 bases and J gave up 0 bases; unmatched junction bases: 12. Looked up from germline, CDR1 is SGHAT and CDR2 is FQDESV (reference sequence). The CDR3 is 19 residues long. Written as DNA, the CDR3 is TGTGCCAGCAGCCCCCGCCCGGGACTAGCGGAAAGCTCCTACAATGAGCAGTTCTTC. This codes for CASSPRPGLAESSYNEQFF.

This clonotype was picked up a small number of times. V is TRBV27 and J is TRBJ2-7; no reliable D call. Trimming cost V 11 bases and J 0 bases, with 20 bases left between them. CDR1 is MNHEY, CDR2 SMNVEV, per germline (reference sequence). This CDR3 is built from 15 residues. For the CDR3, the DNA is TGTGCCGGCTCTACGGACCCCGAGAGCTCCTACGAGCAGTACTTC. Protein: CAGSTDPESSYEQYF.

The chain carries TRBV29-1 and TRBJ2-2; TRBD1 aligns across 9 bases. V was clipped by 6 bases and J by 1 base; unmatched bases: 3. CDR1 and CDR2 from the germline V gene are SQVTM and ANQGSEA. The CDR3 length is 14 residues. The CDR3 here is CSVSGQGNTGELFF. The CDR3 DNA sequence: TGCAGCGTGTCGGGACAGGGGAACACCGGGGAGCTGTTTTTT.

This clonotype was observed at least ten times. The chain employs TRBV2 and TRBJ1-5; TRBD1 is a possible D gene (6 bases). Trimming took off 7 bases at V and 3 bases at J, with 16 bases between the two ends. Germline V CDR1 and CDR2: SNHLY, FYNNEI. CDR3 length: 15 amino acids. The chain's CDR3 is CASTEGGFPNQPQHF. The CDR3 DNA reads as TGTGCCAGCACTGAGGGGGGTTTCCCCAATCAGCCCCAGCATTTT.

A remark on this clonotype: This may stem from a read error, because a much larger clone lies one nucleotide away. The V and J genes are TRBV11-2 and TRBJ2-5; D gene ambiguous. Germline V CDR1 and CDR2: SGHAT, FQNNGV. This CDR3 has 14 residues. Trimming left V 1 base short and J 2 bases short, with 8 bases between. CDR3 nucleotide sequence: TGTGCCAGCAGCTTAGGAAGAGCACAAGAGACCCAGTACTTC. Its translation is CASSLGRAQETQYF.

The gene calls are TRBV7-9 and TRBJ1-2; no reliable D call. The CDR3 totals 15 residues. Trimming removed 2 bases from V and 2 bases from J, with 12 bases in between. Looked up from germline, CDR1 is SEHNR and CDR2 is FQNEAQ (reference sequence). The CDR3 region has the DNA TGTGCCAGCAGCTTATCGACAACACAGAACTATGGCTACACCTTC. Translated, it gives CASSLSTTQNYGYTF. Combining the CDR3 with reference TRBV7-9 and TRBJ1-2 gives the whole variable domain DTGVSQNPRHKITKRGQNVTFRCDPISEHNRLYWYRQTLGQGPEFLTYFQNEAQLEKSRLLSDRFSAERPKGSFSTLEIQRTEQGDSAMYLCASSLSTTQNYGYTFGSGTRLTVV.

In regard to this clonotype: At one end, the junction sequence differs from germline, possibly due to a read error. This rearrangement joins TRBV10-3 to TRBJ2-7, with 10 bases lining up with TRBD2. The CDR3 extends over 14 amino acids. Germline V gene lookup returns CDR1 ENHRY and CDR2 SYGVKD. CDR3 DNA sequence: TGTGCCCCCAGTCCGAGCGGGAGGGCGTACGAGCAGCACTTC. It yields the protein CAPSPSGRAYEQHF.

CDR3 sequence (DNA): TGTGCCTGGAGTGCCTTCCAGGGAAAGTTCCACTATGGCTACACCTTC. As protein: CAWSAFQGKFHYGYTF. The chain has TRBV30 and TRBJ1-2; D is possibly TRBD1 (5 bases). Germline CDR1 GTSNPN, CDR2 SVGIG (reference sequence). CDR3 size: 16 residues. Between the trimmed V and J ends, which lost 1 base and 3 bases, there was a span of 18 bases. The variable domain in full, completed from reference TRBV30 and TRBJ1-2, reads SQTIHQWPATLVQPVGSPLSLECTVEGTSNPNLYWYRQAAGRGLQLLFYSVGIGQISSEVPQNLSASRPQDRQFILSSKKLLLSDSGFYLCAWSAFQGKFHYGYTFGSGTRLTVV.

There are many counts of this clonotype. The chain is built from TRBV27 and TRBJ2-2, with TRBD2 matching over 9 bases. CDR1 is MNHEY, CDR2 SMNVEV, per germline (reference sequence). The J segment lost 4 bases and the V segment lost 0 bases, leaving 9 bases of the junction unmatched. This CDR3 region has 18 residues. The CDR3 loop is CASSLSISGSRRTGELFF. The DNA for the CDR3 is TGTGCCAGCAGTTTATCTATTAGCGGGAGTCGTCGCACCGGGGAGCTGTTTTTT.

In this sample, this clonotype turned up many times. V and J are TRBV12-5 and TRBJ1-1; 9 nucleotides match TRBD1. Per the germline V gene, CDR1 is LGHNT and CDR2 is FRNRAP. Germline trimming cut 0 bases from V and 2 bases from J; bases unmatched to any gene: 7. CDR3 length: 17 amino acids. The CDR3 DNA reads TGTGCTAGTGGTTTGGTATTGGGACAGGGAATCAACACTGAAGCTTTCTTT. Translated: CASGLVLGQGINTEAFF.

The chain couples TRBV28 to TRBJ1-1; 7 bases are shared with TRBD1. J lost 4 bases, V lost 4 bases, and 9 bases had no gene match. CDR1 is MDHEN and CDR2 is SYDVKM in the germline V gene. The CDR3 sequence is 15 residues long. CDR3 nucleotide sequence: TGTGCCAGCAGTTCTAGAGGGACAGCCGTCACTGAAGCTTTCTTT. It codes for CASSSRGTAVTEAFF.

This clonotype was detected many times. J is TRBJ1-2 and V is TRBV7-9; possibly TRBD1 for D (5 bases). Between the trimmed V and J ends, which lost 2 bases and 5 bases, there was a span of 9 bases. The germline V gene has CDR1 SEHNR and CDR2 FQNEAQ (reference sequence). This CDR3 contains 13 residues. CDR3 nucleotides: TGTGCCAGCAGCTTATCAGGGAGTTATGGCTACACCTTC. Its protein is CASSLSGSYGYTF.

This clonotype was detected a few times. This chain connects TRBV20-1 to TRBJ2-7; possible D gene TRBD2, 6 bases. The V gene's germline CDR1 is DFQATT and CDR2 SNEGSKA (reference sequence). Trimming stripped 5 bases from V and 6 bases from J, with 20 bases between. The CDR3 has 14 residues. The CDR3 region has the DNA TGCAGTGCTCTCCCGGGCGGGATGGGGTTCGAGCAGTACTTC. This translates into CSALPGGMGFEQYF.

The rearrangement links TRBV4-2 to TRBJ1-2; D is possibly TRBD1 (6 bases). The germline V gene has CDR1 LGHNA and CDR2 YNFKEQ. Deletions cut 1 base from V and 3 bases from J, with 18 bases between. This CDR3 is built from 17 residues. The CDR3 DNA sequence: TGTGCCAGCAGCCAAGCCCGAGGGGGGGCGCAGGACTATGGCTACACCTTC. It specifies CASSQARGGAQDYGYTF.

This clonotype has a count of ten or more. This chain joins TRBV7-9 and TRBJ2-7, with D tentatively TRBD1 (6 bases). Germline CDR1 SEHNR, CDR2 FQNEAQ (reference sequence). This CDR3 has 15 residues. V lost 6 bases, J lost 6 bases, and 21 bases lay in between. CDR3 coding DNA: TGTGCCAGCAGTCAAACCGGGACACGGAAGGTCGAGCAGTACTTC. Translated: CASSQTGTRKVEQYF.